What follows describes a single T cell receptor beta chain. This specimen belongs to a study of human T cells and chemical hapten exposure. About the research overall: Per-sample variation in TCR yield stemmed mainly from small pooled library volume differences.

TCRdb re-analysed the 5' RACE reads in MiXCR, keeping a single row per CDR3 protein. Among under 150,000 distinct CDR3 sequences, approximately 19% were seen once, and the ten largest hold around 2.7%. Total RNA was isolated from whole blood that had not been fractionated. The clonotype originates from a human donor in good health.

The CDR3 region has the DNA TGTGCCAGCAGCTTAAGCGGGAGGGCCCCCACAGATACGCAGTATTTT. Its protein product is CASSLSGRAPTDTQYF. The V gene is TRBV7-2, the J gene TRBJ2-3; 10 nucleotides match TRBD2. Trimming at V came to 2 bases and at J to 2 bases, leaving 4 bases not matched to a gene. The CDR3 runs to 16 residues. Germline lookup yields CDR1 SGHTA and CDR2 FQGNSA.